The clone carrying this T cell receptor (beta chain) was detected only a few times. TCRdb re-called the RT-PCR reads through MiXCR, storing one row per CDR3 protein. Among 400,000 to 500,000 distinct CDR3 sequences listed, around 15% were seen once. The sample comes from a study of patients and donors after allogeneic stem cell transplantation. The sequence came from a human donor who was either an allogeneic HSCT recipient or a stem cell or donor lymphocyte infusion donor (not recorded which). It is not recorded whose cells these are; they may come from a transplant donor. Input material: blood, either unsorted or a sorted T cell fraction (not recorded which).

CDR3 loop: CASSLAMPGETQYF. Here the CDR3 DNA reads TGTGCCAGCAGCTTAGCGATGCCCGGGGAGACCCAGTACTTC. The chain recombines TRBV7-9 with TRBJ2-5; D is undetermined. Deletions cut 0 bases from V and 5 bases from J, with 10 bases between. The CDR3 has 14 residues. Germline V CDR1 and CDR2: SEHNR, FQNEAQ (reference sequence). Using reference TRBV7-9 and TRBJ2-5 for the parts outside the CDR3, the full variable domain is DTGVSQNPRHKITKRGQNVTFRCDPISEHNRLYWYRQTLGQGPEFLTYFQNEAQLEKSRLLSDRFSAERPKGSFSTLEIQRTEQGDSAMYLCASSLAMPGETQYFGPGTRLLVL.